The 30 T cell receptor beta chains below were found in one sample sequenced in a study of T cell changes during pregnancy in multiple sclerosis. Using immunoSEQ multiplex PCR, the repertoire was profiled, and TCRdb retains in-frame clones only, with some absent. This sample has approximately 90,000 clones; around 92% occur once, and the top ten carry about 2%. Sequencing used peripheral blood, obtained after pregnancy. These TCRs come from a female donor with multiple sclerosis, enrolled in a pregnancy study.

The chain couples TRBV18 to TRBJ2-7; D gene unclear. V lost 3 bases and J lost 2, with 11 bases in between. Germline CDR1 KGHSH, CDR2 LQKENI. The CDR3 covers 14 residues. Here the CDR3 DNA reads TGTGCCAGCTCACCCGTACAGAAGCCCTACGAGCAGTACTTC. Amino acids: CASSPVQKPYEQYF. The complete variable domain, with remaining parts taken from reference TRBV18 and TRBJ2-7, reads NAGVMQNPRHLVRRRGQEARLRCSPMKGHSHVYWYRQLPEEGLKFMVYLQKENIIDESGMPKERFSAEFPKEGPSILRIQQVVRGDSAAYFCASSPVQKPYEQYFGPGTRLTVT.

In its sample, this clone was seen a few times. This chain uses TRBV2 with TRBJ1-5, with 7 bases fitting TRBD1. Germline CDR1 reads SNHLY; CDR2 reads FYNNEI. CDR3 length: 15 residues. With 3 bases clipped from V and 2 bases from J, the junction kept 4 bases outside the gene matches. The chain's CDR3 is CASSDDRAGNQPQHF. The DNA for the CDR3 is TGTGCCAGCAGTGATGACAGGGCGGGCAATCAGCCCCAGCATTTT.

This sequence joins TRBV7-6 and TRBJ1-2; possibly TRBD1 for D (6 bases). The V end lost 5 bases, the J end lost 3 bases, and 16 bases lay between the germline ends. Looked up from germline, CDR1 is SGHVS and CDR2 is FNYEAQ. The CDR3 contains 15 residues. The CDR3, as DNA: TGTGCCAGCAGCCCTAGAACTACAGGGCACTATGGCTACACCTTC. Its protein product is CASSPRTTGHYGYTF.

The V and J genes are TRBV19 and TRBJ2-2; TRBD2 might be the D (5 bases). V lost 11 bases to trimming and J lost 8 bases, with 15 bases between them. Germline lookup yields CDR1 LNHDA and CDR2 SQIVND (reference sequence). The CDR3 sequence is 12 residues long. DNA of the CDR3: TGTGCCTCGTGGAGGCCTGGGGGGGAGCTGTTTTTT. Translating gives CASWRPGGELFF.

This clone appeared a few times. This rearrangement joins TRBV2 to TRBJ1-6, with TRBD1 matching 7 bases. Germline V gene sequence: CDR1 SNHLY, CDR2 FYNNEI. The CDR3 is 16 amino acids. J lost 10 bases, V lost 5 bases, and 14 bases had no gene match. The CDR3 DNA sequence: TGTGCCAGCAGTCTTGTCCATACAGGGGCATTATCACCCCTCCACTTT. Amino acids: CASSLVHTGALSPLHF.

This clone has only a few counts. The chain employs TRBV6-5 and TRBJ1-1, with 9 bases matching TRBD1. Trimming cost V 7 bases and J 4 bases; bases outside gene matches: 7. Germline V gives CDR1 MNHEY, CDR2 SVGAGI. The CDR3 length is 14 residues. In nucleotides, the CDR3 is TGTGCCAGCAACTTGGGACAGGGCGGCACTGAAGCTTTCTTT. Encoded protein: CASNLGQGGTEAFF.

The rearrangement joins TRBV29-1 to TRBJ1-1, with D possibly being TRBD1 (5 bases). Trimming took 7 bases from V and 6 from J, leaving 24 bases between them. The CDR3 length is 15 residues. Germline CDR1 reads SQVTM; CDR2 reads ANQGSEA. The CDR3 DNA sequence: TGCAGCGCCCGCCGACAGTCGGGCTATCTCGCTGAAGCTTTCTTT. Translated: CSARRQSGYLAEAFF. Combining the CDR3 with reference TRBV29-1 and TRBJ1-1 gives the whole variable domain SAVISQKPSRDICQRGTSLTIQCQVDSQVTMMFWYRQQPGQSLTLIATANQGSEATYESGFVIDKFPISRPNLTFSTLTVSNMSPEDSSIYLCSARRQSGYLAEAFFGQGTRLTVV.

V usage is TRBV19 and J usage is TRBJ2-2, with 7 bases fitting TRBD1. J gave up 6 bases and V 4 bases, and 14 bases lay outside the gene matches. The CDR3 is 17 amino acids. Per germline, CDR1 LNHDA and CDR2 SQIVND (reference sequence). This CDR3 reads CASSKGQLLGRSGELFF. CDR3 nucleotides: TGTGCCAGTAGTAAGGGACAGCTATTAGGTCGGTCCGGGGAGCTGTTTTTT.

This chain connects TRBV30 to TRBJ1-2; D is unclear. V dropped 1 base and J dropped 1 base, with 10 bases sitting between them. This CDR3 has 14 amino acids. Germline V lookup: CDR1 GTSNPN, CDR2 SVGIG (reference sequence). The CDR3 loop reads CAWSGKGSNYGYTF. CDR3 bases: TGTGCCTGGAGTGGGAAAGGGAGTAACTATGGCTACACCTTC.

The CDR3 protein is CASSWRRGQETQYF. The CDR3 DNA reads as TGTGCCAGCAGTTGGAGACGTGGCCAAGAGACCCAGTACTTC. This chain connects TRBV2 to TRBJ2-5; unclear D gene. In germline, CDR1 is SNHLY, CDR2 FYNNEI. The CDR3 loop spans 14 amino acids. Deletions cut 5 bases from V and 1 base from J, with 11 bases between. Looking up the rest from reference TRBV2 and TRBJ2-5 gives the full variable domain: EPEVTQTPSHQVTQMGQEVILRCVPISNHLYFYWYRQILGQKVEFLVSFYNNEISEKSEIFDDQFSVERPDGSNFTLKIRSTKLEDSAMYFCASSWRRGQETQYFGPGTRLLVL.

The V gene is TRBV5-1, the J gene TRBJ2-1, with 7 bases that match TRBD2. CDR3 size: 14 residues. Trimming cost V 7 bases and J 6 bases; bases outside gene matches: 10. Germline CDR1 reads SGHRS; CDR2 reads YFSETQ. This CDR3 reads CASYGGEWFNEQFF. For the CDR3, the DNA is TGCGCCAGCTATGGGGGGGAATGGTTCAATGAGCAGTTCTTC. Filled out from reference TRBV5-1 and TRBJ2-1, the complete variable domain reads KAGVTQTPRYLIKTRGQQVTLSCSPISGHRSVSWYQQTPGQGLQFLFEYFSETQRNKGNFPGRFSGRQFSNSRSEMNVSTLELGDSALYLCASYGGEWFNEQFFGPGTRLTVL.

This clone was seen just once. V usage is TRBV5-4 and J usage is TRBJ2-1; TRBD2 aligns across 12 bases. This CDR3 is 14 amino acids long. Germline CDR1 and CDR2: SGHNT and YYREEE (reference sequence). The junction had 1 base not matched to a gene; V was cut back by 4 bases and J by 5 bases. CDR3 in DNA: TGTGCCAGCAGCCGGACTAGCGGGGACAATGAGCAGTTCTTC. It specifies CASSRTSGDNEQFF.

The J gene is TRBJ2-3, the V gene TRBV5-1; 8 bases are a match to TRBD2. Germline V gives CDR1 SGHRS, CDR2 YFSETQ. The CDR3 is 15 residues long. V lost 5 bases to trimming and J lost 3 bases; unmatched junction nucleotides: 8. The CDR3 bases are TGCGCCAGCAGTACGGGAGGGCCCAAGACAGATACGCAGTATTTT. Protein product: CASSTGGPKTDTQYF.

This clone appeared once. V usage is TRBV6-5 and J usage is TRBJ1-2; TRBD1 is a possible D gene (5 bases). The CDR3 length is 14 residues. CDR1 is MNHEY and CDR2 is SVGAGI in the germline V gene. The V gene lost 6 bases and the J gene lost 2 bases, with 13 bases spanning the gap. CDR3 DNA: TGTGCCAGCAGCCGAGCCCAGGGAAACTATGGCTACACCTTC. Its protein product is CASSRAQGNYGYTF.

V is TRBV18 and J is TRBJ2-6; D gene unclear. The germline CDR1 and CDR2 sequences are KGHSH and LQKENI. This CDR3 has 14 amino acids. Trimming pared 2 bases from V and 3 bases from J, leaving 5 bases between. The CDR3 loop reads CASSPVGGANVLTF. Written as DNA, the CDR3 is TGTGCCAGCTCACCAGTCGGTGGGGCCAACGTCCTGACTTTC.

The CDR3 region has the DNA TGTGCCAGCAGTGTACTAGCGGGGGGCACAGATACGCAGTATTTT. Translation gives CASSVLAGGTDTQYF. The V call is TRBV6-4, the J call TRBJ2-3; 11 positions agree with TRBD2. The CDR3 spans 15 residues. V gave up 4 bases and J gave up 1 base; unmatched junction bases: 1. Per the germline V gene, CDR1 is MRHNA and CDR2 is SNTAGT.

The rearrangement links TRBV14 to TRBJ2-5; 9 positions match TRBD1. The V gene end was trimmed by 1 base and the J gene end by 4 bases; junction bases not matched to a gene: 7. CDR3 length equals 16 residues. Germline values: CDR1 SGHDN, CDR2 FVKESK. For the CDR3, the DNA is TGTGCCAGCAGCCAAGGGGGACAGGGTGTCGGAGAGACCCAGTACTTC. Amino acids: CASSQGGQGVGETQYF.

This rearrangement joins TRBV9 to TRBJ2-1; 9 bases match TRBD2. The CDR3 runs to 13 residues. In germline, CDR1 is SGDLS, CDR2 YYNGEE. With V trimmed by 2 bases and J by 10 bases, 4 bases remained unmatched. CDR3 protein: CASSVASGTEQFF. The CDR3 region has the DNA TGTGCCAGCAGCGTGGCTAGCGGGACCGAGCAGTTCTTC.

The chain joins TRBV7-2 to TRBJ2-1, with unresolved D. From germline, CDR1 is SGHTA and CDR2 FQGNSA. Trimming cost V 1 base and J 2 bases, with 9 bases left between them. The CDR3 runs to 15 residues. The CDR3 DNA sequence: TGTGCCAGCAGCTTAGGGGCCTACCCCTACAATGAGCAGTTCTTC. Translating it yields CASSLGAYPYNEQFF.

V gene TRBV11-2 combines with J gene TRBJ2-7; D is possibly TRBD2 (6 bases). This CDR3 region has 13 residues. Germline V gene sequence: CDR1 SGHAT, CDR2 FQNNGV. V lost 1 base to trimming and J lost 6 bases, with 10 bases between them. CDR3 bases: TGTGCCAGCAGCTTAGGCGGGGTAAGCGAGCAGTACTTC. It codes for CASSLGGVSEQYF.

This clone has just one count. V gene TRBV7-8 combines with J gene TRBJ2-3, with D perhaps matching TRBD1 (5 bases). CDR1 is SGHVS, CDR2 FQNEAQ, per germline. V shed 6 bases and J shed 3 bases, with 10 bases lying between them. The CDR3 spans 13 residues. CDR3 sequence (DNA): TGTGCCAGCAGATCCAGGGTTACAGATACGCAGTATTTT. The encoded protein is CASRSRVTDTQYF. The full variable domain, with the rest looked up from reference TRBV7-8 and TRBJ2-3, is GAGVSQSPRYKVAKRGQDVALRCDPISGHVSLFWYQQALGQGPEFLTYFQNEAQLDKSGLPSDRFFAERPEGSVSTLKIQRTQQEDSAVYLCASRSRVTDTQYFGPGTRLTVL.

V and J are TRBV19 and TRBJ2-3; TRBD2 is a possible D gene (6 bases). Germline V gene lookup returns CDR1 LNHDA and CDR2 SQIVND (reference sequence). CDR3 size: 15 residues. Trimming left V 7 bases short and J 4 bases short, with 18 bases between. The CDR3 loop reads CASTRRSGGADTQYF. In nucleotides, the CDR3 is TGTGCCAGTACCCGCCGGTCCGGAGGGGCAGATACGCAGTATTTT.

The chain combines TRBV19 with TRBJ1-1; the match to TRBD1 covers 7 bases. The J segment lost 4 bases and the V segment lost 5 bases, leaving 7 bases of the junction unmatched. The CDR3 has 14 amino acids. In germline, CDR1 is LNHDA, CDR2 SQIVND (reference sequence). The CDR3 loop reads CASSGYRGFTEAFF. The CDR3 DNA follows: TGTGCCAGTAGTGGGTACAGGGGCTTCACTGAAGCTTTCTTT.

CDR3 sequence reads: CASSLASVNTGELFF. The CDR3 DNA reads as TGCGCCAGCAGCTTGGCCTCTGTCAACACCGGGGAGCTGTTTTTT. This chain links TRBV5-1 with TRBJ2-2; D is ambiguous. V was cut by 0 bases and J by 2 bases, with 8 bases left in between. This CDR3 contains 15 residues. Germline values: CDR1 SGHRS, CDR2 YFSETQ.

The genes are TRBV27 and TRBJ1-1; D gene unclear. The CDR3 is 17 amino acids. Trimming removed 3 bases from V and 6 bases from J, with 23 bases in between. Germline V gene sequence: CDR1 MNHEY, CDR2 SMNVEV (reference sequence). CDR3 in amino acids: CASSFKSPGVRESEAFF. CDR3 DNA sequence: TGTGCCAGCAGTTTCAAGTCACCGGGAGTACGAGAGTCTGAAGCTTTCTTT.

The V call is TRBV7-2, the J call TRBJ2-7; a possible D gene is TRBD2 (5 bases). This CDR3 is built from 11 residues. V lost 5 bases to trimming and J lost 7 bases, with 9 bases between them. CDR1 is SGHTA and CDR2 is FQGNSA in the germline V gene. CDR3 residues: CASSLQREQYF. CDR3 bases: TGTGCCAGCAGCCTCCAGCGGGAGCAGTACTTC.

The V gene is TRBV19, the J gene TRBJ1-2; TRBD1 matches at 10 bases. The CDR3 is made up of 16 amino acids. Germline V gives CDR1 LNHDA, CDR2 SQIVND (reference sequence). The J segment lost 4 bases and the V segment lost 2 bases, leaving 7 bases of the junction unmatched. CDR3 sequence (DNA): TGTGCCAGTAGTATATCCCTGACAGGGGGCCTCTATGGCTACACCTTC. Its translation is CASSISLTGGLYGYTF.

CDR3 in amino acids: CASSLVGSGDPYEQYF. As DNA, the CDR3 is TGTGCCAGCAGCTTAGTGGGTAGCGGGGACCCCTACGAGCAGTACTTC. The J gene is TRBJ2-7, the V gene TRBV7-2, with 8 nucleotides matching TRBD2. There are 16 residues in the CDR3. With V trimmed by 1 base and J by 2 bases, 7 bases remained unmatched. CDR1 and CDR2 from the germline V gene are SGHTA and FQGNSA.

CDR3 in DNA: TGTGCCAGCAGTTTAGCCGGGAGATCGTTCTACGAGCAGTACTTC. It is translated as CASSLAGRSFYEQYF. The chain joins TRBV28 to TRBJ2-7; tentatively, D is TRBD2 (6 bases). The germline V gene encodes CDR1 MDHEN and CDR2 SYDVKM. The CDR3 covers 15 residues. V shed 2 bases and J shed 3 bases, with 14 bases lying between them.

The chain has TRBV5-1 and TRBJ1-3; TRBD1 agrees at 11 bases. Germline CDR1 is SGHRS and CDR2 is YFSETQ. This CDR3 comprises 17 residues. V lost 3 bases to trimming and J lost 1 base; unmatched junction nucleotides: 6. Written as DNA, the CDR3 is TGCGCCAGCAGCTCGGGACAGGGGGAGGCTTCTGGAAACACCATATATTTT. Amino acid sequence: CASSSGQGEASGNTIYF.